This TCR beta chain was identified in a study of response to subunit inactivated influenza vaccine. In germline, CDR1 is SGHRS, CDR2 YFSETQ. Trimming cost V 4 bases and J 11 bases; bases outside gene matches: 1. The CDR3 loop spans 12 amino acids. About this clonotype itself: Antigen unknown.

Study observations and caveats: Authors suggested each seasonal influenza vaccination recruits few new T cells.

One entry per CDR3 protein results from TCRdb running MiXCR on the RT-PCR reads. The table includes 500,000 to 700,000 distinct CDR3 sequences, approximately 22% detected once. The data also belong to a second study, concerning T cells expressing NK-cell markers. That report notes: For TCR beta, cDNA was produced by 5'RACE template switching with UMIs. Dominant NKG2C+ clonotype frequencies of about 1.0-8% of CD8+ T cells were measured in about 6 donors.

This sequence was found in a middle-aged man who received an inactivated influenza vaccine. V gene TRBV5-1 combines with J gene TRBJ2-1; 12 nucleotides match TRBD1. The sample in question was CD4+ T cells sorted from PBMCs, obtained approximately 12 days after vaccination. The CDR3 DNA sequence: TGCGCCAGCAGCGGGGACAGGGGGCAGCAGTTCTTC. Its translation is CASSGDRGQQFF. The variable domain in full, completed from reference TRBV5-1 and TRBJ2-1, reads KAGVTQTPRYLIKTRGQQVTLSCSPISGHRSVSWYQQTPGQGLQFLFEYFSETQRNKGNFPGRFSGRQFSNSRSEMNVSTLELGDSALYLCASSGDRGQQFFGPGTRLTVL.